This paragraph reports one T cell receptor beta chain. The entry originates in a study of blood T cell repertoires in COVID-19. On the study more broadly: COVID-19 samples from acute and convalescent phases originated in the United States, Italy and Spain. Sources were T cells, B-cell-depleted T cells, or PBMCs; the material itself was cDNA or gDNA.

The V and J ends lost 3 bases and 6 bases, in that order; junction bases with no gene match: 13. Germline CDR1 reads MNHNS; CDR2 reads SASEGT. The CDR3 length is 16 residues. TCRdb's table, derived via immunoSEQ multiplex PCR, lists solely in-frame clones and lacks some. The sample records under 45,000 clones, around 78% being singletons. This sequence joins TRBV6-1 and TRBJ1-2; 7 bases fit TRBD1. The clonotype originates from a man aged 55 to 70 with acute or convalescent COVID-19. The source material was peripheral blood. Written as DNA, the CDR3 is TGTGCCAGCAGTGACACGGATCTACAGGGGTGGGATGGCTACACCTTC. Translation: CASSDTDLQGWDGYTF.